These T cell receptor beta chains were read from a single sample in a study of CD8+CD57+ T cells in acquired aplastic anemia. MiXCR was run by TCRdb on the reads, yielding one entry per CDR3 protein. The repertoire has about 160,000 distinct CDR3 sequences, around 45% of them found once; the top ten carry 1.1%. Input material: sorted CD4+, CD8+, or CD8+CD57+ T cells (not recorded which) from PBMCs. These receptors originate from a human donor in good health. Each CDR3 is given with its conserved first and last residue. The D gene is left open where the match is weak. Only some rows state a clone size, as once, few, many or a class for expanded clones.

j_call: TRBJ2-5; v_call: TRBV7-6; clone_size: once; cdr3_length: 13; d_call: .; cdr3_aa: CASSFQVAETQYF; cdr3_nt: TGTGCCAGCAGCTTCCAGGTAGCCGAGACCCAGTACTTC
j_call: TRBJ1-5; v_call: TRBV19; clone_size: many; cdr3_length: 12; d_call: .; cdr3_aa: CASSFSNQPQHF; cdr3_nt: TGTGCCAGTAGTTTTAGCAATCAGCCCCAGCATTTT
j_call: TRBJ2-7; v_call: TRBV4-1; clone_size: once; cdr3_length: 15; d_call: .; cdr3_aa: CASSVTGPLSYEQYF; cdr3_nt: TGCGCCAGCAGCGTAACCGGGCCTCTTTCCTACGAGCAGTACTTC
j_call: TRBJ1-5; v_call: TRBV12-3/TRBV12-4; clone_size: many; cdr3_length: 15; d_call: .; cdr3_aa: CASRWTESSNQPQHF; cdr3_nt: TGTGCCAGCAGATGGACAGAGTCTAGCAATCAGCCCCAGCATTTT
j_call: TRBJ2-2; v_call: TRBV6-5; clone_size: few; cdr3_length: 14; d_call: .; cdr3_aa: CASSYPSVPGELFF; cdr3_nt: TGTGCCAGCAGTTACCCCTCGGTTCCCGGGGAGCTGTTTTTT
j_call: TRBJ2-1; v_call: TRBV3-1; clone_size: few; cdr3_length: 17; d_call: TRBD2; cdr3_aa: CASRAHLTSGAYNEQFF; cdr3_nt: TGTGCCAGCAGAGCCCACCTGACTAGCGGGGCCTACAATGAGCAGTTCTTC
j_call: TRBJ2-7; v_call: TRBV2; clone_size: .; cdr3_length: 13; d_call: .; cdr3_aa: CASTRDRKYEQYF; cdr3_nt: TGTGCCAGCACTCGAGACAGGAAATACGAGCAGTACTTC
j_call: TRBJ2-7; v_call: TRBV7-2; clone_size: .; cdr3_length: 16; d_call: TRBD2; cdr3_aa: CASSSTGTRPSYEQYF; cdr3_nt: TGTGCCAGCAGCTCTACCGGGACTAGGCCGTCCTACGAGCAGTACTTC
j_call: TRBJ2-7; v_call: TRBV20-1; clone_size: many; cdr3_length: 13; d_call: TRBD2; cdr3_aa: CSAPGLARDEQYF; cdr3_nt: TGCAGTGCCCCGGGACTAGCAAGGGACGAGCAGTACTTC
j_call: TRBJ1-1; v_call: TRBV15; clone_size: once; cdr3_length: 14; d_call: .; cdr3_aa: CATSRTVINTEAFF; cdr3_nt: TGTGCCACCAGCAGAACAGTCATAAACACTGAAGCTTTCTTT
j_call: TRBJ2-7; v_call: TRBV10-3; clone_size: .; cdr3_length: 14; d_call: .; cdr3_aa: CAISGRGIDYEQYF; cdr3_nt: TGTGCCATCAGTGGTCGAGGGATAGACTACGAGCAGTACTTC
j_call: TRBJ2-2; v_call: TRBV10-3; clone_size: .; cdr3_length: 13; d_call: .; cdr3_aa: CAINAGSTGELFF; cdr3_nt: TGTGCCATCAACGCAGGGTCGACCGGGGAGCTGTTTTTT
j_call: TRBJ2-7; v_call: TRBV30; clone_size: few; cdr3_length: 13; d_call: .; cdr3_aa: CAWSGQGPYEQYF; cdr3_nt: TGTGCCTGGAGTGGGCAGGGACCCTACGAGCAGTACTTC
j_call: TRBJ2-3; v_call: TRBV12-3/TRBV12-4; clone_size: .; cdr3_length: 17; d_call: .; cdr3_aa: CASKPSEAQRLTDTQYF; cdr3_nt: TGTGCCAGCAAACCTAGCGAAGCCCAGCGGCTTACAGATACGCAGTATTTT
j_call: TRBJ1-1; v_call: TRBV7-9; clone_size: many; cdr3_length: 14; d_call: .; cdr3_aa: CASSLWNGPSEAFF; cdr3_nt: TGTGCCAGCAGCTTATGGAATGGGCCGAGTGAAGCTTTCTTT
j_call: TRBJ2-1; v_call: TRBV7-2; clone_size: many; cdr3_length: 15; d_call: .; cdr3_aa: CASSSPWGTYNEQFF; cdr3_nt: TGTGCCAGCAGCTCACCCTGGGGGACCTACAATGAGCAGTTCTTC
j_call: TRBJ1-1; v_call: TRBV4-2; clone_size: many; cdr3_length: 15; d_call: .; cdr3_aa: CASSEGGGVGTEAFF; cdr3_nt: TGTGCCAGCAGCGAAGGAGGGGGGGTTGGGACTGAAGCTTTCTTT
j_call: TRBJ2-7; v_call: TRBV2; clone_size: .; cdr3_length: 13; d_call: .; cdr3_aa: CASSETGIYEQYF; cdr3_nt: TGTGCCAGCAGTGAAACAGGAATCTACGAGCAGTACTTC
j_call: TRBJ2-1; v_call: TRBV7-3; clone_size: many; cdr3_length: 16; d_call: .; cdr3_aa: CASSLSGAHSYNEQFF; cdr3_nt: TGTGCCAGCAGCTTGTCGGGGGCCCACTCCTACAATGAGCAGTTCTTC
j_call: TRBJ2-3; v_call: TRBV20-1; clone_size: few; cdr3_length: 14; d_call: .; cdr3_aa: CSARDPRGADTQYF; cdr3_nt: TGCAGTGCTAGAGATCCTCGGGGGGCGGATACGCAGTATTTT
j_call: TRBJ2-2; v_call: TRBV6-2/TRBV6-3; clone_size: .; cdr3_length: 15; d_call: .; cdr3_aa: CASSLSRRATGELFF; cdr3_nt: TGTGCCAGCAGTCTCTCTCGGAGGGCCACCGGGGAGCTGTTTTTT
j_call: TRBJ2-1; v_call: TRBV7-8; clone_size: many; cdr3_length: 14; d_call: TRBD1; cdr3_aa: CASSFGTGGSEQFF; cdr3_nt: TGTGCCAGCAGCTTTGGGACAGGGGGGTCGGAGCAGTTCTTC
j_call: TRBJ1-4; v_call: TRBV12-3/TRBV12-4; clone_size: few; cdr3_length: 14; d_call: TRBD1; cdr3_aa: CASSWGDRGEKLFF; cdr3_nt: TGTGCCAGCAGTTGGGGGGACAGGGGGGAAAAACTGTTTTTT
j_call: TRBJ2-7; v_call: TRBV7-9; clone_size: many; cdr3_length: 14; d_call: .; cdr3_aa: CASSSRGKVGEEYF; cdr3_nt: TGTGCCAGCAGCTCCAGGGGCAAGGTGGGGGAAGAGTACTTC
j_call: TRBJ1-5; v_call: TRBV6-1; clone_size: many; cdr3_length: 14; d_call: .; cdr3_aa: CASSAALSNQPQHF; cdr3_nt: TGTGCCAGCAGTGCGGCCCTAAGCAATCAGCCCCAGCATTTT